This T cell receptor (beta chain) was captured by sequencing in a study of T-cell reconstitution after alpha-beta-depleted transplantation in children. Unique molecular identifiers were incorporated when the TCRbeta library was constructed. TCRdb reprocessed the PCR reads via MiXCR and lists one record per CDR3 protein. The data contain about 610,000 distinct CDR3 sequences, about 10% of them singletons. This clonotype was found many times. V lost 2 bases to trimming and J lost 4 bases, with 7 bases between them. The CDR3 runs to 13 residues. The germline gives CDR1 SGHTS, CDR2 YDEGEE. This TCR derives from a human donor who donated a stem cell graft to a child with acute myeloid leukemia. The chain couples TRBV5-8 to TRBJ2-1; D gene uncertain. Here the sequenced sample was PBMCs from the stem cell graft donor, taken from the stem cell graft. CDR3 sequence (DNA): TGTGCCAGCAGCTTCCGGCAGTACAATGAGCAGTTCTTC. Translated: CASSFRQYNEQFF.